This TCR beta chain was obtained from a study of T-cell memory formation after mild COVID-19 (dated by TCRdb to the early 2020s). For the study in its entirety: TCR sequence clusters from the two donors were found to be largely donor specific. Longitudinal TCRalpha and TCRbeta repertoire sequencing tracked T-cell clones expanding and contracting after mild COVID-19 in a couple of donors. Two young, previously healthy adult volunteers made up the cohort, one male and one female. Here is what the overall study found, with its caveats: Some responding clones were detected in pre-infection memory, which suggested that pre-existing cross-reactive memory T cells had joined the SARS-CoV-2 response. SARS-CoV-2 specificity of the second-wave clones peaking on day 37 was not confirmed. The study covered only a couple of mild cases, and larger cohorts including severe cases with pre-infection samples were considered necessary. Contracting CD4+ clones were found mainly in CM and EM memory subsets, while CD8+ clones were enriched in EMRA. Balanced CD4/CD8 phenotypes were observed for clones contracting from day 15 to 85, whereas a bias towards CD4+ was observed for a second wave of clones expanding from day 15 to 37.

Note on this clonotype: This receptor's antigen is unknown. No base quality values were provided; no much bigger clone lies one nucleotide off.

Sequencing relied on an Illumina NovaSeq 6000. Using 5'RACE with constant-segment primers, TCRalpha and TCRbeta cDNA libraries were constructed, with sample barcodes and unique molecular identifiers added in the process. RNA was extracted from every sample with Trizol reagent. The libraries were amplified in two PCR steps, and the second step added a second sample barcode and Illumina TruSeq adapters. Sequencing of libraries was performed on an Illumina NovaSeq with 2 x 150 bp paired-end reads. The authors' pipeline ran thus. The reads were demultiplexed and collapsed into UMI-guided consensus sequences using migec v1.2.7. Using mixcr v2.1.11, the UMI consensuses were aligned to TRA and TRB V and J templates and assembled into clonotypes. Expanded or contracted clonotypes were those called significant by both edgeR and NoisET, with noise models trained on biological replicates. edgeR calls used a false discovery rate-adjusted p below 0.01 and a log2 fold-change threshold of 1. As an exploratory analysis of dynamics, max-normalized trajectories of the 1000 most abundant clonotypes were examined with PCA combined with hierarchical clustering. Each responding clone was given a CD4 or CD8 phenotype based on the CD4+ and CD8+ repertoires, which had been sequenced separately. The public reads were quality trimmed at Q25 with fastp and then assembled into clones with MiXCR by TCRdb, keeping productive beta chains. For every CDR3 protein sequence, its rows merge into one entry that carries the most common genes and DNA. V and J calls and clone size were set by TCRdb, not the authors. This sample comprises roughly 200,000 distinct CDR3 sequences, 20% to 25% of them detected only once. Of the sample, roughly 23% is held by the ten largest clones.

PBMCs were isolated by Ficoll-Paque density gradient centrifugation. CDR3 length: 13 amino acids, cysteine to phenylalanine. Only CDR3 DNA remains: 39 bases, in frame from the first base. V loses 3 bases, J loses 6 bases, and the germline ends lie 12 bases apart. CDR1 SGHVS and CDR2 FQNEAQ were looked up in the germline V gene. The TCR sequence derives from an adult woman who had mild COVID-19 (a few samples of this study predate the infection). The sample titles of this study are shuffled in the database, so cell type and time point are left out; the donor was told from shared clones. The sequence joins TRBV7-8 to TRBJ2-7; no D gene call is confident. The sequenced material came from PBMCs or a T cell subset sorted from them (not recorded which). The nucleotides read TGTGCCAGCAGCTTTTTAGGCAAAAGCGAGCAGTACTTC. This sequence encodes CASSFLGKSEQYF.